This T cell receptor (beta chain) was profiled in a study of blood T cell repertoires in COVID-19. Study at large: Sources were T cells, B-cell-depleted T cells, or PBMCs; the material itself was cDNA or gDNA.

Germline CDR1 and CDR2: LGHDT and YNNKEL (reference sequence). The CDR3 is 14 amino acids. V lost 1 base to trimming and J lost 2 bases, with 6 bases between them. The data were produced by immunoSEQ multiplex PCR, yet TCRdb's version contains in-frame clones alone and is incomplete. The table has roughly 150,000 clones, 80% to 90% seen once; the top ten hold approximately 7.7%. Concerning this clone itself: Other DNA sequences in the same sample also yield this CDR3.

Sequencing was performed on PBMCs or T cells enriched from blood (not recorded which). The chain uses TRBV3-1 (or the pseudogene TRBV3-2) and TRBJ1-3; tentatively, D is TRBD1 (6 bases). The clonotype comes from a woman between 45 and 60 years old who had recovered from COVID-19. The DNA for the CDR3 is TGTGCCAGCAGCCAAGGACAGGCTGGAAACACCATATATTTT. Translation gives CASSQGQAGNTIYF.